A selection of T cell receptor beta chains follows, all from one sample in a study of post-analysis software for immune sequencing data. TCRdb ran MiXCR on the PCR reads and lists one entry per CDR3 protein. Here the sample spans almost 700,000 distinct CDR3 sequences, 55% to 60% being singletons. The sequencing input was blood. The receptors were sampled from a girl aged 2-10 years with multiple sclerosis. The CDR3 runs from the conserved cysteine through the conserved F or W. D genes are given only for firm matches. Clone size is stated in some rows and not others, as once, few, many or a class when expanded.

>TRBD1|TRBV12-3/TRBV12-4|NA|TRBJ1-5
CASTPGQGINQPQHF
TGTGCCAGCACCCCTGGACAGGGGATCAATCAGCCCCAGCATTTT
>NA|TRBV6-6|few|TRBJ2-3
CASHSRTVSTDTQYF
TGTGCCAGCCATTCTAGGACGGTTAGCACAGATACGCAGTATTTT
>TRBD1|TRBV9|NA|TRBJ2-2
CASSILPGTGESGELFF
TGTGCCAGCAGCATCCTTCCCGGGACAGGGGAATCCGGGGAGCTGTTTTTT
>NA|TRBV12-3/TRBV12-4|few|TRBJ2-5
CASSFSGGQETQYF
TGTGCCAGCAGTTTTTCAGGGGGGCAAGAGACCCAGTACTTC
>TRBD2|TRBV15|NA|TRBJ2-1
CATSLALGGYNEQFF
TGTGCCACCTCACTAGCGCTAGGCGGCTACAATGAGCAGTTCTTC
>NA|TRBV20-1|NA|TRBJ1-2
CSARDRPSGYTF
TGCAGTGCTAGAGACAGGCCCAGTGGCTACACCTTC
>NA|TRBV29-1|few|TRBJ2-4
CSVQQGGEQYF
TGCAGCGTTCAACAGGGGGGGGAGCAGTACTTC
>TRBD1|TRBV20-1|NA|TRBJ2-1
CSAKTQGDRPYNEQFF
TGCAGTGCTAAAACCCAGGGGGACCGCCCCTACAATGAGCAGTTCTTC
>TRBD2|TRBV6-5|once|TRBJ2-7
CASSYSSGPAEYEQYF
TGTGCCAGCAGTTACTCTAGCGGGCCGGCCGAATACGAGCAGTACTTC
>TRBD2|TRBV12-3/TRBV12-4|few|TRBJ2-3
CASSPASGVGDTQYF
TGTGCCAGCAGTCCGGCTAGCGGGGTTGGAGATACGCAGTATTTT
>TRBD2|TRBV4-1|NA|TRBJ2-3
CASSQGLGAGGWDTQYF
TGCGCCAGCAGCCAAGGTCTTGGAGCGGGAGGGTGGGATACGCAGTATTTT
>TRBD2|TRBV12-3/TRBV12-4|NA|TRBJ2-5
CASSSLAVGGTQYF
TGTGCCAGCAGTTCCCTAGCGGTGGGCGGGACCCAGTACTTC
>TRBD2|TRBV9|few|TRBJ2-5
CASSVGEGETQYF
TGTGCCAGCAGCGTGGGGGAGGGAGAGACCCAGTACTTC
>TRBD1|TRBV2|NA|TRBJ1-1
CASIPLVQGASEAFF
TGTGCCAGCATCCCCTTGGTCCAGGGGGCCTCTGAAGCTTTCTTT
>TRBD2|TRBV20-1|NA|TRBJ2-1
CSARVLAGGPGNEQFF
TGCAGTGCTAGAGTATTAGCGGGAGGGCCAGGGAATGAGCAGTTCTTC
>TRBD2|TRBV6-2/TRBV6-3|NA|TRBJ2-7
CASSRRTRNEQYF
TGTGCCAGCAGTAGGCGGACTAGAAACGAGCAGTACTTC
>NA|TRBV9|NA|TRBJ2-5
CASSEPGQETQYF
TGTGCCAGCAGCGAGCCAGGGCAAGAGACCCAGTACTTC
>NA|TRBV29-1|NA|TRBJ2-3
CSVPYRETDTQYF
TGCAGCGTTCCTTACAGGGAAACAGATACGCAGTATTTT
>NA|TRBV7-9|NA|TRBJ1-4
CASEDQAEKLFF
TGTGCCAGCGAGGACCAGGCAGAAAAACTGTTTTTT
>TRBD1|TRBV4-3|NA|TRBJ2-7
CASSHPWTGPYEQYF
TGCGCCAGCAGCCACCCGTGGACAGGGCCTTACGAGCAGTACTTC
>NA|TRBV9|NA|TRBJ2-7
CASSALVFPYEQYF
TGTGCCAGCAGCGCTCTAGTCTTCCCCTACGAGCAGTACTTC
>TRBD1|TRBV7-9|NA|TRBJ2-5
CASSLVDRGLETQYF
TGTGCCAGCAGCTTAGTGGACAGGGGGCTAGAGACCCAGTACTTC
>TRBD2|TRBV10-3|NA|TRBJ2-1
CAISESGRATNEQFF
TGTGCCATCAGCGAGAGCGGGAGGGCCACGAATGAGCAGTTCTTC
>TRBD1|TRBV6-5|NA|TRBJ2-4
CASSYSPPGQDQNIQYF
TGTGCCAGCAGTTACTCGCCCCCGGGACAGGACCAAAACATTCAGTACTTC
>NA|TRBV9|NA|TRBJ2-3
CASSATPGLPVTDTQYF
TGTGCCAGCAGCGCTACCCCGGGACTTCCCGTCACAGATACGCAGTATTTT
>NA|TRBV5-1|NA|TRBJ2-1
CASSAESYNEQFF
TGCGCCAGCAGCGCGGAATCCTACAATGAGCAGTTCTTC
>TRBD2|TRBV5-6|NA|TRBJ2-2
CASSFAPGTRGSNTGELFF
TGTGCCAGCAGCTTCGCCCCGGGGACTAGGGGATCGAACACCGGGGAGCTGTTTTTT
>NA|TRBV3-1|NA|TRBJ2-7
CASSLSAGYYEQYF
TGTGCCAGCAGCCTCTCCGCCGGTTACTACGAGCAGTACTTC
>NA|TRBV7-9|NA|TRBJ2-1
CASSPGRVEAYNEQFF
TGTGCCAGCAGCCCTGGACGGGTGGAGGCCTACAATGAGCAGTTCTTC
>NA|TRBV5-1|NA|TRBJ1-4
CASSQRANEKLFF
TGCGCCAGCAGCCAACGGGCAAATGAAAAACTGTTTTTT
>NA|TRBV29-1|few|TRBJ2-7
CSVESAMTYEQYF
TGCAGCGTTGAATCCGCCATGACCTACGAGCAGTACTTC
>NA|TRBV6-6|NA|TRBJ1-2
CASSYPDSDYTF
TGTGCCAGCAGTTACCCGGACAGCGACTACACCTTC
>NA|TRBV27|NA|TRBJ1-6
CASTEMGDDNSPLHF
TGTGCCAGCACCGAAATGGGGGACGATAATTCACCCCTCCACTTT
>NA|TRBV20-1|once|TRBJ2-3
CSARDFRRGAPEAQYF
TGCAGTGCTAGAGATTTCCGGAGGGGGGCCCCTGAAGCGCAGTATTTT
>NA|TRBV7-6|NA|TRBJ2-7
CASSPSSGGPYEQYF
TGTGCCAGCAGCCCAAGTAGCGGAGGCCCCTACGAGCAGTACTTC
>NA|TRBV29-1|NA|TRBJ1-1
CSVQGSNTEAFF
TGCAGCGTACAGGGTTCGAACACCGAAGCTTTCTTT
>NA|TRBV7-9|few|TRBJ1-5
CASSLSGKNQPQHF
TGTGCCAGCAGCTTGTCCGGGAAGAATCAGCCCCAGCATTTT
>TRBD2|TRBV12-3/TRBV12-4|NA|TRBJ2-1
CASSLASGLYNEQFF
TGTGCCAGCAGTTTAGCTAGCGGGCTATACAATGAGCAGTTCTTC
>NA|TRBV20-1|NA|TRBJ2-7
CSATGHQTYEQYF
TGCAGTGCGACTGGACACCAGACCTACGAGCAGTACTTC
>TRBD1|TRBV11-2|NA|TRBJ2-1
CASNLGTGPNEQFF
TGTGCCAGCAACCTCGGGACAGGTCCAAATGAGCAGTTCTTC
>TRBD2|TRBV7-2|NA|TRBJ2-1
CASSYPWTSLHYNEQFF
TGTGCCAGCAGCTACCCGTGGACTAGCCTCCACTACAATGAGCAGTTCTTC
>NA|TRBV12-3/TRBV12-4|NA|TRBJ1-1
CASSLGTNRVEAFF
TGTGCCAGCAGTTTAGGAACCAACAGGGTTGAAGCTTTCTTT
>TRBD2|TRBV5-4|NA|TRBJ2-5
CASSRGLAVQETQYF
TGTGCCAGCAGCCGAGGACTAGCGGTTCAAGAGACCCAGTACTTC
>TRBD1|TRBV28|once|TRBJ2-1
CASSPPGQVGVSEQFF
TGTGCCAGCAGTCCCCCCGGACAGGTAGGGGTCAGTGAGCAGTTCTTC
>NA|TRBV20-1|NA|TRBJ1-5
CSAMAGDQPQHF
TGCAGTGCTATGGCAGGGGATCAGCCCCAGCATTTT
>NA|TRBV5-1|NA|TRBJ2-6
CASSGDRSGANVLTF
TGCGCCAGCAGCGGGGACCGCTCTGGGGCCAACGTCCTGACTTTC
>NA|TRBV20-1|NA|TRBJ1-1
CSAGGRTEAFF
TGCAGTGCCGGGGGGCGGACTGAAGCTTTCTTT
>TRBD1|TRBV10-3|NA|TRBJ2-1
CAIKGGDEQFF
TGTGCCATCAAAGGGGGCGATGAGCAGTTCTTC
>TRBD1|TRBV20-1|NA|TRBJ2-5
CSARGGQGTLEAQYF
TGCAGTGCTAGAGGGGGACAGGGGACCCTAGAGGCCCAGTACTTC
>NA|TRBV4-2|NA|TRBJ2-5
CASSRRSPEETQYF
TGTGCCAGCAGCCGCCGGTCTCCCGAAGAGACCCAGTACTTC
>NA|TRBV20-1|NA|TRBJ1-1
CSASLSSLNTEAFF
TGCAGTGCTAGCCTGAGCAGCCTGAACACTGAAGCTTTCTTT
>TRBD1|TRBV6-5|few|TRBJ1-2
CASSPQPQGGYGYTF
TGTGCCAGCAGTCCTCAGCCACAGGGGGGCTATGGCTACACCTTC
>TRBD2|TRBV10-3|NA|TRBJ2-3
CAISTGLAGGPDTQYF
TGTGCCATCAGTACGGGACTAGCGGGGGGGCCCGATACGCAGTATTTT
>TRBD1|TRBV7-2|NA|TRBJ2-7
CASSFRQGGNYEQYF
TGTGCCAGCAGCTTCCGACAGGGTGGGAACTACGAGCAGTACTTC
>NA|TRBV6-5|NA|TRBJ2-5
CASRTGRVQQYF
TGTGCCAGCAGAACGGGGCGGGTTCAGCAGTACTTC
>NA|TRBV6-2/TRBV6-3|NA|TRBJ2-1
CASSFPGLHITTRKNNEQFF
TGTGCCAGCAGCTTCCCCGGACTACACATTACTACCCGAAAGAACAATGAGCAGTTCTTC
>TRBD2|TRBV6-6|NA|TRBJ2-7
CASSYSAGGPGEQYF
TGTGCCAGCAGTTACTCGGCGGGAGGGCCGGGCGAGCAGTACTTC
>TRBD1|TRBV6-6|NA|TRBJ2-7
CASSTRQGSSYEQYF
TGTGCCAGCAGTACCCGACAGGGGAGCTCCTACGAGCAGTACTTC
>NA|TRBV12-3/TRBV12-4|NA|TRBJ1-6
CASSLSRGDDSPLHF
TGTGCCAGCAGTTTAAGCAGGGGCGATGATTCACCCCTCCACTTT